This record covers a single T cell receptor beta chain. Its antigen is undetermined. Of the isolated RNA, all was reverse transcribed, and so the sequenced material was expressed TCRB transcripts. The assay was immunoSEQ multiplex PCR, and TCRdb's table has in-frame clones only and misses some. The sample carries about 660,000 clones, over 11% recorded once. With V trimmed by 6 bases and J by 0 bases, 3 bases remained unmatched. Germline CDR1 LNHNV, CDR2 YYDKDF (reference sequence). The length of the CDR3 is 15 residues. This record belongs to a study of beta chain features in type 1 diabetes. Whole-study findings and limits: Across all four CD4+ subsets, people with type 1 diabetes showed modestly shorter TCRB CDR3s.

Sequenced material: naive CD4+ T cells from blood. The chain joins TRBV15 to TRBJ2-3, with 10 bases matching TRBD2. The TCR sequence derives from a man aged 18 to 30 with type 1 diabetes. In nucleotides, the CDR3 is TGTGCCACCAGTAGCGGGGGGACCAGCACAGATACGCAGTATTTT. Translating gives CATSSGGTSTDTQYF.